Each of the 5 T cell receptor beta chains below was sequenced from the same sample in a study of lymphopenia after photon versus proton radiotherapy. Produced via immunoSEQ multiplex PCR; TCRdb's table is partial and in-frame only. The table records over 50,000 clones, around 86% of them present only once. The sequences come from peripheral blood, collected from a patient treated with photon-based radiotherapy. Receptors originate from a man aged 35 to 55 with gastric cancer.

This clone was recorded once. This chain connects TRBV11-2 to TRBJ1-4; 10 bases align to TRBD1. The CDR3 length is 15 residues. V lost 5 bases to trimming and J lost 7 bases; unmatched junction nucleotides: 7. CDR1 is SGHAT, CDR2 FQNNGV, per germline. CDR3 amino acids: CASSLTGGKGEKLFF. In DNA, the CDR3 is TGTGCCAGCAGCCTGACAGGGGGCAAGGGTGAAAAACTGTTTTTT.

This chain's CDR3 is CASSYSGTYEQYF. As DNA, the CDR3 is TGTGCCAGCAGTTACTCAGGGACCTACGAGCAGTACTTC. The J gene is TRBJ2-7, the V gene TRBV6-5; D unresolved. The germline V and J ends were trimmed by 0 bases and 2 bases, with 5 bases remaining between them. The length of the CDR3 is 13 residues. Germline V gene data show CDR1 as MNHEY and CDR2 as SVGAGI.

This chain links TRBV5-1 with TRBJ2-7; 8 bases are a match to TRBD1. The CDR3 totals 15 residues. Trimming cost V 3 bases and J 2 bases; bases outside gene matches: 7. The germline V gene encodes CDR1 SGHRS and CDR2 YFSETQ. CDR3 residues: CASSSRTGLAYEQYF. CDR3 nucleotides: TGCGCCAGCAGCTCTCGGACAGGGTTGGCCTACGAGCAGTACTTC.

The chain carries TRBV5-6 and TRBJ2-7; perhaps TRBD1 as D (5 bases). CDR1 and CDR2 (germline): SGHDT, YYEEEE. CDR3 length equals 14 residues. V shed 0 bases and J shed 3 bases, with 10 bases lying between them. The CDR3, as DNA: TGTGCCAGCAGCTTGGTGGGGCGAGGCTACGAGCAGTACTTC. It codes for CASSLVGRGYEQYF.

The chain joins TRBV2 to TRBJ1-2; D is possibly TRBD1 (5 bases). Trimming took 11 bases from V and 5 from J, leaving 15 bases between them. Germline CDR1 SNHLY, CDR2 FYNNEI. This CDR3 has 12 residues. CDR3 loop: CAGSGAGYGYTF. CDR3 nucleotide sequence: TGTGCCGGATCCGGGGCCGGATATGGCTACACCTTC. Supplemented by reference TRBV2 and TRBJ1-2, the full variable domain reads EPEVTQTPSHQVTQMGQEVILRCVPISNHLYFYWYRQILGQKVEFLVSFYNNEISEKSEIFDDQFSVERPDGSNFTLKIRSTKLEDSAMYFCAGSGAGYGYTFGSGTRLTVV.